What follows is one TCR beta chain and its context. One base away lies a much larger clone, so this may be a sequencing read error. Some clones are missing from TCRdb's copy, which holds only in-frame ones; the method was immunoSEQ multiplex PCR. The sample lists about 400,000 clones, 88% occurring once. The sample comes from a study of blood T cell repertoires in COVID-19. Germline V gene data show CDR1 as SQVTM and CDR2 as ANQGSEA. This CDR3 has 13 amino acids. V lost 4 bases and J 0 bases, leaving 7 bases between the germline ends. The sample was PBMCs or T cells enriched from blood (not recorded which). The rearrangement uses TRBV29-1 and TRBJ1-3, with unresolved D. The clonotype comes from a middle-aged woman with acute COVID-19. Here the CDR3 reads CSVGEGSGNTIYF. The CDR3 region has the DNA TGCAGCGTTGGGGAGGGCTCTGGAAACACCATATATTTT.